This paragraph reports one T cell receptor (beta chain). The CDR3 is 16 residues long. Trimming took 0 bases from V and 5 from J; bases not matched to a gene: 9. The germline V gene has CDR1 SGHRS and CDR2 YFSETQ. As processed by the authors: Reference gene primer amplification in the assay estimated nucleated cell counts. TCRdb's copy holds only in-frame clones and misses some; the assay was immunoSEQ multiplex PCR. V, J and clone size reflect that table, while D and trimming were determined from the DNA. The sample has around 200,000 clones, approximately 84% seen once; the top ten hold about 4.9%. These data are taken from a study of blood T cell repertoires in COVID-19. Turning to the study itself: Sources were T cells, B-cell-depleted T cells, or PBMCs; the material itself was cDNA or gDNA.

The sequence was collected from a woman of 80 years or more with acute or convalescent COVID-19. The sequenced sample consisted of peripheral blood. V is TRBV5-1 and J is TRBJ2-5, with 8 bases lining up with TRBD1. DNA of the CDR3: TGCGCCAGCAGCTTGGAGGGGACAGGAGCTCTGGAGACCCAGTACTTC. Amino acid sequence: CASSLEGTGALETQYF.